Shown below are 14 T cell receptor beta chains from a single sample sequenced in a study of shared clonotypes between healthy human individuals. Only in-frame clones appear in the TCRdb table, and some are missing; sequencing was by immunoSEQ multiplex PCR. Of around 1.5 million clones listed, nearly 99% were seen once; the top ten hold approximately 0.44%. Sequenced input: naive CD4+ T cells sorted from blood. Subset reported: CD45RA+ positively selected. The receptors were gathered from a man aged 25-45 years in good health.

J is TRBJ2-3 and V is TRBV4-1; unclear D gene. The germline V gene encodes CDR1 MGHRA and CDR2 YSYEKL. The germline V and J ends were trimmed by 0 bases and 8 bases, with 12 bases remaining between them. This CDR3 region has 14 residues. The CDR3 sequence is CASSQETLPSTQYF. For the CDR3, the DNA is TGCGCCAGCAGCCAAGAAACTCTTCCGTCTACGCAGTATTTT.

The chain joins TRBV28 to TRBJ2-1; tentatively, D is TRBD1 (6 bases). The CDR3 contains 14 residues. V lost 0 bases and J lost 8, with 11 bases in between. From germline, CDR1 is MDHEN and CDR2 SYDVKM. CDR3 in DNA: TGTGCCAGCAGTTTATGGGGCAGGGGCGATGAGCAGTTCTTC. This encodes CASSLWGRGDEQFF. The full variable domain, with the rest looked up from reference TRBV28 and TRBJ2-1, is DVKVTQSSRYLVKRTGEKVFLECVQDMDHENMFWYRQDPGLGLRLIYFSYDVKMKEKGDIPEGYSVSREKKERFSLILESASTNQTSMYLCASSLWGRGDEQFFGPGTRLTVL.

The chain links TRBV5-1 to TRBJ2-7; D may be TRBD1 or TRBD2 (6 bases each). The CDR3 consists of 18 residues. Germline CDR1 reads SGHRS; CDR2 reads YFSETQ. The V gene lost 1 base and the J gene lost 0 bases, with 20 bases spanning the gap. CDR3 sequence: CASSLFLSGGTPSYEQYF. The CDR3 DNA reads TGCGCCAGCAGCTTGTTCCTTTCGGGCGGGACACCCTCCTACGAGCAGTACTTC.

The chain has TRBV5-1 and TRBJ2-7; no clear D gene. Germline loops: CDR1 SGHRS, CDR2 YFSETQ. V was clipped by 0 bases and J by 0 bases, with 7 bases between them. The CDR3 runs 14 residues. The CDR3 sequence is CASSLEASSYEQYF. As DNA, the CDR3 is TGCGCCAGCAGCTTGGAGGCAAGCTCCTACGAGCAGTACTTC.

The count of this clone is one. Relative to the germline gene, one junction end is altered; a read error may explain this. V usage is TRBV27 and J usage is TRBJ1-2; TRBD1 matches 8 bases. Germline V gives CDR1 MNHEY, CDR2 SMNVEV (reference sequence). The CDR3 is 14 amino acids. The chain's CDR3 is CANSRTGNVDGYTF. Written as DNA, the CDR3 is TGTGCCAACAGTAGGACAGGGAATGTCGATGGCTACACCTTC.

V gene TRBV29-1 combines with J gene TRBJ1-1; 9 bases fit TRBD1. The V segment lost 6 bases and the J segment 2 bases; nucleotides outside the gene matches: 7. The CDR3 extends over 14 amino acids. Per the germline V gene, CDR1 is SQVTM and CDR2 is ANQGSEA. CDR3 loop: CSVRYRGRNTEAFF. CDR3 DNA sequence: TGCAGCGTGCGCTACAGGGGGCGAAACACTGAAGCTTTCTTT. Drawing the rest from reference TRBV29-1 and TRBJ1-1, the complete variable domain is SAVISQKPSRDICQRGTSLTIQCQVDSQVTMMFWYRQQPGQSLTLIATANQGSEATYESGFVIDKFPISRPNLTFSTLTVSNMSPEDSSIYLCSVRYRGRNTEAFFGQGTRLTVV.

This chain connects TRBV7-9 to TRBJ2-5; no clear D gene. Germline lookup yields CDR1 SEHNR and CDR2 FQNEAQ (reference sequence). The CDR3 is made up of 11 amino acids. V lost 5 bases and J lost 3, with 4 bases in between. CDR3: CASSVEETQYF. In nucleotides, the CDR3 is TGTGCCAGCAGCGTTGAAGAGACCCAGTACTTC.

The rearrangement joins TRBV6-5 to TRBJ1-2; the match to TRBD1 covers 7 bases. After removal of 5 bases from V and 4 bases from J, the junction contained 7 bases not matched to a gene. The CDR3 has 14 amino acids. The germline V gene encodes CDR1 MNHEY and CDR2 SVGAGI. Here the CDR3 reads CASSHNRGPYGYTF. CDR3 DNA: TGTGCCAGCAGTCACAACAGGGGACCCTATGGCTACACCTTC.

The rearrangement links TRBV7-2 to TRBJ2-7, with a possible D match to TRBD2 (6 bases). Germline V lookup: CDR1 SGHTA, CDR2 FQGNSA. This CDR3 region has 15 residues. Trimming pared 1 base from V and 7 bases from J, leaving 17 bases between. Here the CDR3 reads CASSLVTGAVSEQYF. DNA of the CDR3: TGTGCCAGCAGCTTAGTTACGGGAGCGGTGAGTGAGCAGTACTTC.

The J gene is TRBJ2-7, the V gene TRBV29-1; 12 bases agree with TRBD2. Germline CDR1 SQVTM, CDR2 ANQGSEA. V gave up 1 base and J gave up 5 bases; unmatched junction bases: 3. The CDR3 is 14 residues long. This chain's CDR3 is CSVEGTSGENEQYF. The CDR3 DNA sequence: TGCAGCGTTGAAGGGACTAGCGGGGAAAACGAGCAGTACTTC.

The chain uses TRBV18 and TRBJ2-2; 9 bases agree with TRBD1. Germline CDR1 is KGHSH and CDR2 is LQKENI. Trimming took 4 bases from V and 3 from J; bases not matched to a gene: 3. CDR3 size: 15 residues. In nucleotides, the CDR3 is TGTGCCAGCTCACGGGGACAGGGATACACCGGGGAGCTGTTTTTT. Translation: CASSRGQGYTGELFF.

Turning to this clone: The same CDR3 also results from other DNA sequences found in this sample. The genes are TRBV27 and TRBJ1-5, with D possibly matching TRBD1 (5 bases). The V gene lost 2 bases and the J gene lost 4 bases, with 12 bases spanning the gap. The germline CDR1 and CDR2 sequences are MNHEY and SMNVEV (reference sequence). This CDR3 region has 15 residues. As DNA, the CDR3 is TGTGCCAGCAGTTTACTGGGGGGAGGGAATCAGCCCCAGCATTTT. It codes for CASSLLGGGNQPQHF.

The genes are TRBV28 and TRBJ1-5; TRBD1 matches 9 bases. V lost 2 bases to trimming and J lost 6 bases; unmatched junction nucleotides: 8. The CDR3 covers 16 residues. The germline gives CDR1 MDHEN, CDR2 SYDVKM. As DNA, the CDR3 is TGTGCCAGCAGTTTAGAGTGGACAGGGGTGCCTCAGCCCCAGCATTTT. It encodes CASSLEWTGVPQPQHF.

The chain is built from TRBV11-2 and TRBJ1-4; no clear D gene. The CDR3 is 11 amino acids. Per germline, CDR1 SGHAT and CDR2 FQNNGV. The ends were cut back, 2 bases at V and 8 bases at J, with 3 bases in the middle. In nucleotides, the CDR3 is TGTGCCAGCAGCTTAAGCGAAAAACTGTTTTTT. This sequence encodes CASSLSEKLFF. The full variable domain, with the rest looked up from reference TRBV11-2 and TRBJ1-4, is EAGVAQSPRYKIIEKRQSVAFWCNPISGHATLYWYQQILGQGPKLLIQFQNNGVVDDSQLPKDRFSAERLKGVDSTLKIQPAKLEDSAVYLCASSLSEKLFFGSGTQLSVL.